A single sample is the source of the 23 T cell receptor beta chains below, sequenced in a study of T cell repertoires in cytomegalovirus infection. Their antigens remain unidentified. TCRdb passed the reads through MiXCR, listing each CDR3 protein once. The data hold hundreds of thousands of distinct CDR3 sequences, with less than 40% observed a single time. Sequencing used cultured CD8+ T cells from PBMCs, obtained from culture after CMV antigen stimulation. These receptors all come from a human donor in good health (CMV status not recorded). Some clones in this sample may be carry-over from other donors' samples.

This clonotype was picked up many times. The gene calls are TRBV7-2 and TRBJ2-1; 11 bases map to TRBD2. Germline CDR1 SGHTA, CDR2 FQGNSA. CDR3 size: 16 residues. V lost 5 bases, J lost 2 bases, and 5 bases stayed unmatched. The CDR3 sequence: CASSLEGLAAYNEQFF. CDR3 DNA: TGTGCCAGCAGCCTAGAGGGACTAGCGGCCTACAATGAGCAGTTCTTC.

This clonotype was picked up a small number of times. The CDR3 DNA reads TGTGCCAGCGGCCCGATGGCCCACGAGCAGTACTTC. Amino acids: CASGPMAHEQYF. This sequence joins TRBV12-3 or TRBV12-4 and TRBJ2-7; unclear D gene. Trimming shortened V by 8 bases and J by 5 bases, and 13 bases separated the two germline ends. The CDR3 length is 12 residues.

This clonotype has a handful of counts. The rearrangement joins TRBV7-8 to TRBJ2-1; 8 nucleotides match TRBD2. The V gene end was trimmed by 4 bases and the J gene end by 0 bases; junction bases not matched to a gene: 11. Germline CDR1 and CDR2: SGHVS and FQNEAQ. The CDR3 has 18 residues. In DNA form, the CDR3 reads TGTGCCAGCAGCTCCTTATTTCTAGCGGGCAGCTCCTACAATGAGCAGTTCTTC. It translates to CASSSLFLAGSSYNEQFF.

This clonotype was observed a handful of times. This chain uses TRBV5-4 with TRBJ2-1, with D perhaps being TRBD1 or TRBD2 (5 bases each). V lost 0 bases to trimming and J lost 14 bases, with 9 bases between them. Germline CDR1 SGHNT, CDR2 YYREEE (reference sequence). The CDR3 runs to 11 residues. The CDR3 loop reads CASSLAGTEFF. The CDR3 bases are TGTGCCAGCAGCTTGGCCGGGACCGAGTTCTTC. Drawing the rest from reference TRBV5-4 and TRBJ2-1, the complete variable domain is ETGVTQSPTHLIKTRGQQVTLRCSSQSGHNTVSWYQQALGQGPQFIFQYYREEENGRGNFPPRFSGLQFPNYSSELNVNALELDDSALYLCASSLAGTEFFGPGTRLTVL.

The genes are TRBV12-5 and TRBJ2-1, with unresolved D. The CDR3 consists of 13 residues. CDR1 LGHNT and CDR2 FRNRAP come from the germline V gene. V shed 6 bases and J shed 3 bases, with 9 bases lying between them. The CDR3 coding sequence is TGTGCTAGTGGACCGGACGGCTACAATGAGCAGTTCTTC. This encodes CASGPDGYNEQFF.

This clonotype was seen only once. This could be a read error, since a much larger clone is one nucleotide away. The rearrangement joins TRBV7-6 to TRBJ2-5, with 8 bases that match TRBD1. CDR1 and CDR2 from the germline V gene are SGHVS and FNYEAQ. The length of the CDR3 is 16 residues. This CDR3 reads CASAAVGQAIQDTQYF. DNA for the CDR3: TGTGCCAGCGCGGCGGTGGGACAGGCCATCCAAGACACCCAGTACTTC.

The chain uses TRBV28 and TRBJ1-5; 9 bases line up with TRBD1. Germline lookup yields CDR1 MDHEN and CDR2 SYDVKM. CDR3 length: 14 residues. The junction had 8 bases not matched to a gene; V was cut back by 5 bases and J by 9 bases. For the CDR3, the DNA is TGTGCCAGCAGTCCCAGGGACAGGGTAGTGCCCCAGCATTTT. Encoded protein: CASSPRDRVVPQHF.

The chain joins TRBV6-5 to TRBJ2-7; the D gene could be TRBD1 or TRBD2 (5 bases each). Trimming removed 4 bases from V and 5 bases from J, with 12 bases in between. Germline V gene data show CDR1 as MNHEY and CDR2 as SVGAGI. The CDR3 has 13 amino acids. CDR3 sequence (DNA): TGTGCCAGCAGTTCACTCGAGGGGAACGAGCAGTACTTC. This codes for CASSSLEGNEQYF.

The chain couples TRBV28 to TRBJ2-7, with D maybe TRBD1 (6 bases). There are 15 residues in the CDR3. CDR1 MDHEN and CDR2 SYDVKM come from the germline V gene. Written as DNA, the CDR3 is TGTGTCAGCAGTCCCTTCACAGGGTACTCTTACGAGCAGTACGTC. Translation: CVSSPFTGYSYEQYV.

V gene TRBV27 combines with J gene TRBJ1-2; perhaps TRBD1 as D (6 bases). The CDR3 sequence is 15 residues long. The germline V gene has CDR1 MNHEY and CDR2 SMNVEV (reference sequence). V shed 5 bases and J shed 4 bases, with 17 bases lying between them. The CDR3 DNA follows: TGTGCCAGCAGTCCCCAACGGACAGCCGCCTATGGCTACACCTTC. Translating gives CASSPQRTAAYGYTF.

This clonotype was seen ten or more times. The chain couples TRBV4-1 to TRBJ1-1; D is perhaps TRBD1 (6 bases). This CDR3 has 15 residues. CDR1 and CDR2 (germline): MGHRA, YSYEKL. The V end was cut by 7 bases, the J end by 4 bases, with 19 bases between. CDR3 DNA sequence: TGCGCCAGCACGCCGCTGGCAGGGGTTCTCACTGAAGCTTTCTTT. This encodes CASTPLAGVLTEAFF.

Ten or more counts support this clonotype. The chain carries TRBV4-1 and TRBJ1-1; D ambiguous. From germline, CDR1 is MGHRA and CDR2 YSYEKL. V gave up 0 bases and J gave up 4 bases, with 6 bases separating them. The CDR3 consists of 13 residues. In DNA, the CDR3 is TGCGCCAGCAGCCAAGATCTGGGCACTGAAGCTTTCTTT. It is translated as CASSQDLGTEAFF.

This clonotype was seen only a few times. The J gene is TRBJ2-3, the V gene TRBV7-9, with D uncertain. The CDR3 runs to 13 residues. Trimming took off 5 bases at V and 4 bases at J, with 10 bases between the two ends. The germline V gene encodes CDR1 SEHNR and CDR2 FQNEAQ (reference sequence). CDR3 DNA sequence: TGTGCCAGCAGCGCCCGCGATTCAGATACGCAGTATTTT. Translation: CASSARDSDTQYF.

The V gene is TRBV11-1, the J gene TRBJ2-1; 7 nucleotides match TRBD2. The CDR3 sequence is 14 residues long. Germline V CDR1 and CDR2: SGHAT, FQDESV (reference sequence). Trimming took 7 bases from V and 2 from J; bases not matched to a gene: 5. CDR3 in amino acids: CASTSGGTYNEQFF. The DNA of the CDR3 is TGTGCCAGCACCTCCGGGGGGACCTACAATGAGCAGTTCTTC.

Comment on this clonotype: Germline is not matched at one junction end, which may reflect a read error. V is TRBV19 and J is TRBJ2-5, with 11 bases lining up with TRBD2. This CDR3 region has 15 residues. CDR1 is LNHDA, CDR2 SQIVND, per germline (reference sequence). The CDR3 bases are TGTGCCAGTAGCATAGCGGGGGGGACCTTAGAGACCCAGTACTTC. Amino acid sequence: CASSIAGGTLETQYF.

The chain carries TRBV7-2 and TRBJ1-3; 10 bases match TRBD1. V lost 4 bases to trimming and J lost 0 bases; unmatched junction nucleotides: 18. Germline V gene data show CDR1 as SGHTA and CDR2 as FQGNSA. The CDR3 is 21 residues long. CDR3 bases: TGTGCCAGCAGCTATAGTCCCTTCCGAGACAGGGGGCGCATCTCTGGAAACACCATATATTTT. It specifies CASSYSPFRDRGRISGNTIYF. The whole variable domain, filled in from reference TRBV7-2 and TRBJ1-3, reads GAGVSQSPSNKVTEKGKDVELRCDPISGHTALYWYRQSLGQGLEFLIYFQGNSAPDKSGLPSDRFSAERTGGSVSTLTIQRTQQEDSAVYLCASSYSPFRDRGRISGNTIYFGEGSWLTVV.

This chain uses TRBV4-3 with TRBJ1-1, with TRBD1 matching 7 bases. V gave up 2 bases and J gave up 1 base; unmatched junction bases: 7. Germline CDR1 and CDR2: LGHNA and YSLEER. This CDR3 is 16 amino acids long. This chain's CDR3 is CASSQFTTGQNTEAFF. The CDR3, as DNA: TGCGCCAGCAGCCAATTCACGACAGGGCAGAACACTGAAGCTTTCTTT.

This rearrangement joins TRBV7-2 to TRBJ2-1, with D unclear. The germline V gene has CDR1 SGHTA and CDR2 FQGNSA. Trimming left V 5 bases short and J 8 bases short, with 19 bases between. The CDR3 extends over 15 amino acids. This CDR3 is CASSPSRHPVDEQFF. The CDR3 nucleotides are TGTGCCAGCAGCCCCTCCCGGCATCCGGTCGATGAGCAGTTCTTC.

On this clonotype: A read error may be the cause here, since a much bigger clone is one base away. The V call is TRBV7-6, the J call TRBJ1-2, with TRBD1 identical over 8 bases. Germline CDR1 is SGHVS and CDR2 is FNYEAQ. The V segment lost 1 base and the J segment 4 bases; nucleotides outside the gene matches: 5. The CDR3 totals 15 residues. CDR3 sequence reads: CASSLVGDRSYGYTF. As DNA, the CDR3 is TGTGCCAGCAGCTTAGTGGGGGACAGGTCCTATGGCTACACCTTC.

On this clonotype: Germline and junction disagree at one end, which may indicate a read error. The V call is TRBV7-6, the J call TRBJ1-5; 8 nucleotides align to TRBD1. Germline V gene data show CDR1 as SGHVS and CDR2 as FNYEAQ. This CDR3 contains 14 residues. The CDR3 here is CVSSPDREDQPQHF. Written as DNA, the CDR3 is TGTGTCAGCAGCCCGGACAGGGAGGATCAGCCCCAGCATTTT.

V usage is TRBV2 and J usage is TRBJ2-3; a possible D gene is TRBD2 (5 bases). CDR1 is SNHLY and CDR2 is FYNNEI in the germline V gene. This CDR3 comprises 12 residues. V lost 8 bases and J 2 bases, leaving 8 bases between the germline ends. The CDR3 is CASWLATDTQYF. In DNA, the CDR3 is TGTGCCAGCTGGCTAGCCACAGATACGCAGTATTTT.

The chain couples TRBV4-1 to TRBJ2-7; TRBD1 agrees at 7 bases. J was trimmed by 3 bases and V by 8 bases; bases with no gene match: 10. This CDR3 is built from 14 residues. Germline-derived CDR1 and CDR2 are MGHRA and YSYEKL. The CDR3 protein is CASASGTDIYEQYF. CDR3 sequence (DNA): TGCGCCAGCGCCTCCGGGACAGACATCTACGAGCAGTACTTC.

In this sample, this clonotype turned up a few times. The chain is built from TRBV11-2 and TRBJ1-1; D gene uncertain. The CDR3 consists of 16 residues. The ends were cut back, 5 bases at V and 1 base at J, with 17 bases in the middle. In germline, CDR1 is SGHAT, CDR2 FQNNGV. The CDR3 here is CASSKKPGSRNTEAFF. The DNA of the CDR3 is TGTGCCAGCAGCAAAAAACCTGGGAGCCGGAACACTGAAGCTTTCTTT. Filled out from reference TRBV11-2 and TRBJ1-1, the complete variable domain reads EAGVAQSPRYKIIEKRQSVAFWCNPISGHATLYWYQQILGQGPKLLIQFQNNGVVDDSQLPKDRFSAERLKGVDSTLKIQPAKLEDSAVYLCASSKKPGSRNTEAFFGQGTRLTVV.